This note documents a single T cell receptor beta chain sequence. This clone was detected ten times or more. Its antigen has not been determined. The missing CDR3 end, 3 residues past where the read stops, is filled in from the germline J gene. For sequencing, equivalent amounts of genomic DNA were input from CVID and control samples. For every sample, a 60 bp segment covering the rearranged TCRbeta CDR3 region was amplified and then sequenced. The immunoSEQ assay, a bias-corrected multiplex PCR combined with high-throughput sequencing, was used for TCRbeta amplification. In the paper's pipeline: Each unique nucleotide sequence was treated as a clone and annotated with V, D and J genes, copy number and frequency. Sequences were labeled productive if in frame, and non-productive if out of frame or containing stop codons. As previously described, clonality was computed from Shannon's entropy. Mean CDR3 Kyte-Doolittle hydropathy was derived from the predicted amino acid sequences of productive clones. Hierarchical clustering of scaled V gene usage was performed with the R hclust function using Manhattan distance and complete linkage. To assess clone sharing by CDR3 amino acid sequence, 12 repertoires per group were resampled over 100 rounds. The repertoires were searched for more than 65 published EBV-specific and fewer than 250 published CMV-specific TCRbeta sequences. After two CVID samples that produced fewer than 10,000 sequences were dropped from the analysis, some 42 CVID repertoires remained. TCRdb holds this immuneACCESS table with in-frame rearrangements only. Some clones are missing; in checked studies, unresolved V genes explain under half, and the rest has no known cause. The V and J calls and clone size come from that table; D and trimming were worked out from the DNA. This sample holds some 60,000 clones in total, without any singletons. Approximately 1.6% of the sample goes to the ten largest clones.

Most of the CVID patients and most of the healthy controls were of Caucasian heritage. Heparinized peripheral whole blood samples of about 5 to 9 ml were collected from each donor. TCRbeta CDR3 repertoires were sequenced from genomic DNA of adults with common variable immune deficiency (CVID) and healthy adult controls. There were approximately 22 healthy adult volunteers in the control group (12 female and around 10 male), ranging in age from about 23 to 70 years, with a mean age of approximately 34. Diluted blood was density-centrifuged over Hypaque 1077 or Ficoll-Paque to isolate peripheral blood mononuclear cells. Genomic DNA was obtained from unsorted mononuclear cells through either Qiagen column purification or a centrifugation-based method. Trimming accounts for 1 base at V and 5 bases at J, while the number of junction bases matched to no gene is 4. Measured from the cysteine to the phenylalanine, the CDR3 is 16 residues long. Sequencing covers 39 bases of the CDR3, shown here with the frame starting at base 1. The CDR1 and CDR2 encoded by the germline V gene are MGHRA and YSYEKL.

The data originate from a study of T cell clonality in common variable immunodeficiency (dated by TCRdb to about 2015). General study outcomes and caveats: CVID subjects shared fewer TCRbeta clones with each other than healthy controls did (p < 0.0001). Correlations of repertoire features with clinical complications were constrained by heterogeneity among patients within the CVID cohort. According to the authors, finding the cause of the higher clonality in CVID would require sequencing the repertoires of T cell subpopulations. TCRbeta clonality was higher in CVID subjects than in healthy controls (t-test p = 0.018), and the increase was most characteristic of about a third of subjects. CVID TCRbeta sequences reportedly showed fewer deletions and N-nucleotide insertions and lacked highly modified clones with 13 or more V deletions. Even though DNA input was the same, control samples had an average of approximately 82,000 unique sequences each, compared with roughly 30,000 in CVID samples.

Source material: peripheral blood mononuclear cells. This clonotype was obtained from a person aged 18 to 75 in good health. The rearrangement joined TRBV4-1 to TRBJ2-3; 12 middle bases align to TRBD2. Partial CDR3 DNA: TGCGCCAGCAGCCAAGGGGGGGGACTAGCGGGAGATACG. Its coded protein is CASSQGGGLAGDT. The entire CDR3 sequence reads CASSQGGGLAGDTQYF.